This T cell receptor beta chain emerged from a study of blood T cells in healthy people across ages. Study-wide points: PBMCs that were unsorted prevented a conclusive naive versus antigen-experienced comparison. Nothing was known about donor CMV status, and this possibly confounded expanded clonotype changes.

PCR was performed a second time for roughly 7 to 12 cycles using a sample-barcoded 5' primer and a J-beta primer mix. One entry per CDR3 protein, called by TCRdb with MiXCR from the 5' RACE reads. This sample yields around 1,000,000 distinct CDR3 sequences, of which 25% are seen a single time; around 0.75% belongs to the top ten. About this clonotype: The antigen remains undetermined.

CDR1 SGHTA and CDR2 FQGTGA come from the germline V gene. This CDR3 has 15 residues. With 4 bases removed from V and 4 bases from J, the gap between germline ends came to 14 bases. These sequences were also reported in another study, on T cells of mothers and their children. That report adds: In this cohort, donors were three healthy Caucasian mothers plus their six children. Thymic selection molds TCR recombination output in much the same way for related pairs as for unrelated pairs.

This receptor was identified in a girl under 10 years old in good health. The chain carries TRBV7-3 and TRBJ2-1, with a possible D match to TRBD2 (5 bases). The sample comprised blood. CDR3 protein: CASSSSLGLYNEQFF. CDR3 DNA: TGTGCCAGCAGCTCCTCGCTCGGACTTTACAATGAGCAGTTCTTC.